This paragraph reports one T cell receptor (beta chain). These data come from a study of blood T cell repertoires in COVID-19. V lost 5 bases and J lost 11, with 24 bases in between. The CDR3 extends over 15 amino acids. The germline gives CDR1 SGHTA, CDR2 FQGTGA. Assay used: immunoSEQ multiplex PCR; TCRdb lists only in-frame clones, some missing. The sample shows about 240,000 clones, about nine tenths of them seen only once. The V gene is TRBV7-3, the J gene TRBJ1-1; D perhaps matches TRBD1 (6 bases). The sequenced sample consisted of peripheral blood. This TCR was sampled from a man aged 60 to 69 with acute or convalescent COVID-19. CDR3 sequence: CASSTQPGTRSGAFF. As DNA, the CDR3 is TGTGCCAGCAGCACACAACCCGGGACACGGAGTGGTGCTTTCTTT.